The 18 T cell receptor beta chains below come from one sample, sequenced in a study of Graves' ophthalmopathy and Graves' hyperthyroidism (dated by TCRdb to the late 2010s). TCRdb shows the sequencer as Illumina HiSeq 2000. For repertoire sequencing, the TCR beta CDR3 regions were amplified from RNA transcripts. A first-round RT-PCR used HTBI primers with the Qiagen OneStep RT-PCR kit, followed by a second-round multiplex PCR, size selection and purification. TCRdb cleaned the public reads at Q25 with fastp, built clones with MiXCR and kept in-frame beta chains. Duplicate CDR3 protein sequences are folded into a single record with the most common DNA and genes. This sample has about 370,000 distinct CDR3 sequences in its table, and approximately 18% of those were observed once. 2% to 2.5% of the sample is held by the ten biggest clonotypes. Sequenced input: peripheral blood. The receptors stem from an adult woman with stable Graves' hyperthyroidism.

The table lists this clonotype with many counts. The rearrangement joins TRBV20-1 to TRBJ2-7; D gene uncertain. Looked up from germline, CDR1 is DFQATT and CDR2 is SNEGSKA (reference sequence). The V end lost 1 base, the J end lost 3 bases, and 10 bases lay between the germline ends. The length of the CDR3 is 13 residues. CDR3 loop: CSARAGSDYEQYF. The DNA for the CDR3 is TGCAGTGCTAGAGCCGGGTCCGACTACGAGCAGTACTTC.

In the case of this clonotype: Given a much more abundant clone one base away, this may be a read error. V is TRBV7-9 and J is TRBJ2-7; D is uncertain. Germline lookup yields CDR1 SEHNR and CDR2 FQNEAQ (reference sequence). The CDR3 totals 12 residues. CDR3 nucleotides: TGTGCCAGCAGCCCCCCCCGTGACGAGCAGTGCTTC. Its translation: CASSPPRDEQCF.

In regard to this clonotype: The junction and the germline gene differ at one end; a read error may be behind it. The chain carries TRBV12-3 or TRBV12-4 and TRBJ1-5; no clear D gene. The CDR3 extends over 13 amino acids. Written as DNA, the CDR3 is TGTGCCAGCAGTGACATGGTGGACCAGCCTCAGCATTTT. Protein product: CASSDMVDQPQHF.

This clonotype was recorded many times. The J gene is TRBJ1-1, the V gene TRBV5-1; 8 nucleotides line up with TRBD1. The CDR3 is made up of 14 amino acids. The germline V gene has CDR1 SGHRS and CDR2 YFSETQ. The V gene end was trimmed by 3 bases and the J gene end by 3 bases; junction bases not matched to a gene: 4. CDR3 bases: TGCGCCAGCAGCTGGGACAGGCTCGACACTGAAGCTTTCTTT. As protein: CASSWDRLDTEAFF.

This clonotype occurred a few times. This chain joins TRBV4-3 and TRBJ2-5; D unresolved. The CDR3 extends over 13 amino acids. V dropped 1 base and J dropped 0 bases, with 3 bases sitting between them. The germline V gene encodes CDR1 LGHNA and CDR2 YSLEER. CDR3 nucleotide sequence: TGCGCCAGCAGCCAAGCGGACCAAGAGACCCAGTACTTC. This encodes CASSQADQETQYF.

V gene TRBV6-2 or TRBV6-3 combines with J gene TRBJ1-1, with D possibly TRBD1 on 6 matching bases. The CDR3 spans 14 residues. The V and J ends lost 4 bases and 3 bases respectively, with 12 bases between them. Germline-derived CDR1 and CDR2 are MNHEY and SVGEGT. CDR3 loop: CASSSQGFHTEAFF. The CDR3 nucleotides read TGTGCCAGCAGTTCACAGGGTTTTCACACTGAAGCTTTCTTT.

CDR3 amino acids: CSHTKRWAVNNSPLHF. The DNA of the CDR3 is TGCAGCCACACGAAAAGGTGGGCGGTAAATAATTCACCCCTCCACTTT. The rearrangement links TRBV29-1 to TRBJ1-6; no definite D call. Germline V gives CDR1 SQVTM, CDR2 ANQGSEA. Between the trimmed V and J ends, which lost 8 bases and 5 bases, there was a span of 22 bases. The CDR3 length is 16 residues.

This clonotype was counted ten times or more. The chain combines TRBV7-3 with TRBJ2-6; 7 bases match TRBD2. Germline values: CDR1 SGHTA, CDR2 FQGTGA. The CDR3 spans 16 residues. V lost 1 base and J lost 2; bases outside the gene matches: 2. The CDR3 region has the DNA TGTGCCAGCAGCTTAATTGGGGGGGCTGGGGCCAACGTCCTGACTTTC. Its protein product is CASSLIGGAGANVLTF.

This clonotype has ten or more counts. V gene TRBV12-3 or TRBV12-4 combines with J gene TRBJ1-2; 8 positions match TRBD1. Trimming cost V 2 bases and J 10 bases; bases outside gene matches: 12. The CDR3 covers 15 residues. CDR3 sequence: CASSLLNSGTGYYTF. CDR3 DNA: TGTGCCAGCAGTTTATTAAACTCCGGGACAGGATACTACACCTTC.

This clonotype was seen repeatedly, ten times or more. The rearrangement uses TRBV19 and TRBJ1-5, with a tentative D call TRBD1 (6 bases). CDR1 and CDR2 (germline): LNHDA, SQIVND (reference sequence). The CDR3 runs 13 residues. V was clipped by 6 bases and J by 8 bases, with 14 bases between them. The DNA of the CDR3 is TGTGCCAGTAGCGGGAGGGGGGTCAAGCCCCAGCATTTT. Protein: CASSGRGVKPQHF.

This clonotype was observed many times. This rearrangement joins TRBV12-3 or TRBV12-4 to TRBJ2-5; no definite D call. The CDR3 extends over 14 amino acids. V lost 6 bases and J 0 bases, leaving 11 bases between the germline ends. The CDR3 loop reads CASSPPGDQETQYF. CDR3 bases: TGTGCCAGCAGCCCCCCTGGCGACCAAGAGACCCAGTACTTC.

The V and J genes are TRBV20-1 and TRBJ2-5; the match to TRBD2 covers 10 bases. The CDR3 extends over 18 amino acids. Looked up from germline, CDR1 is DFQATT and CDR2 is SNEGSKA (reference sequence). After removal of 0 bases from V and 5 bases from J, the junction contained 15 bases not matched to a gene. CDR3 DNA sequence: TGCAGTGCTAGAGAGCCCCCCGGGGCTAGCGGGAGCGGGGAGACCCAGTACTTC. It yields the protein CSAREPPGASGSGETQYF.

This clonotype appeared many times. This sequence joins TRBV12-3 or TRBV12-4 and TRBJ2-7; tentative D call: TRBD2 (5 bases). Trimming cost V 5 bases and J 5 bases, with 19 bases left between them. The CDR3 runs to 15 residues. CDR3 sequence reads: CASSPSWRTHDEQYF. DNA of the CDR3: TGTGCCAGCAGTCCCTCCTGGCGGACTCACGACGAGCAGTACTTC.

The V gene is TRBV28, the J gene TRBJ1-4, with a weak D call TRBD1 (5 bases). Germline V gene data show CDR1 as MDHEN and CDR2 as SYDVKM. V was pared by 6 bases and J by 3 bases, with 14 bases between. The CDR3 totals 15 residues. CDR3 coding DNA: TGTGCCAGCAGCTACCGCCGGGACCCTAATGAAAAACTGTTTTTT. Its protein is CASSYRRDPNEKLFF.

Here the CDR3 reads CASSYLAGGRGYTEAFF. CDR3 bases: TGTGCCAGCAGTTACCTGGCGGGGGGCCGTGGGTACACTGAAGCTTTCTTT. The chain has TRBV6-5 and TRBJ1-1; TRBD1 might be the D (6 bases). Germline V CDR1 and CDR2: MNHEY, SVGAGI. Trimming shortened V by 2 bases and J by 3 bases, and 19 bases separated the two germline ends. This CDR3 comprises 17 residues.

This clonotype has at least ten counts. V is TRBV30 and J is TRBJ2-2; a weak D match, TRBD2 (6 bases). Deletions cut 2 bases from V and 0 bases from J, with 10 bases between. The germline gives CDR1 GTSNPN, CDR2 SVGIG (reference sequence). The CDR3 has 15 residues. CDR3 sequence reads: CAWSPGLTNTGELFF. In DNA form, the CDR3 reads TGTGCCTGGAGTCCGGGACTTACGAACACCGGGGAGCTGTTTTTT.

There are many counts of this clonotype. This chain joins TRBV28 and TRBJ1-1, with a weak D call TRBD1 (6 bases). This CDR3 contains 15 residues. Germline V gene data show CDR1 as MDHEN and CDR2 as SYDVKM. The ends were cut back, 2 bases at V and 1 base at J, with 11 bases in the middle. The DNA of the CDR3 is TGTGCCAGCAGTTTACAGGCAGGGGAGAACACTGAAGCTTTCTTT. This translates into CASSLQAGENTEAFF. The full variable domain, its missing parts supplied by reference TRBV28 and TRBJ1-1, is DVKVTQSSRYLVKRTGEKVFLECVQDMDHENMFWYRQDPGLGLRLIYFSYDVKMKEKGDIPEGYSVSREKKERFSLILESASTNQTSMYLCASSLQAGENTEAFFGQGTRLTVV.

In its sample, this clonotype was seen a few times. Since the CDR3 does not end with the conserved phenylalanine or tryptophan, this likely comes from a read error. It is unclear where the CDR3 begins or ends on the DNA, so no DNA is shown, and the CDR3 is as TCRdb lists it. The chain has TRBV12-3 or TRBV12-4 and TRBJ1-1. Both ends counted, the CDR3 spans 11 residues. The CDR3: CASSWHTEACL.